The source of this T cell receptor (beta chain) is a study of shared T cell receptors in the human thymus. Only in-frame clones appear in the TCRdb table, and some are missing; sequencing was by immunoSEQ multiplex PCR. The sample holds about 660,000 clones; around 87% are singletons and the top ten take approximately 0.0097%. In its sample, this clone was seen a few times. This CDR3 has 19 residues. The V and J ends lost 0 bases and 0 bases, in that order; junction bases with no gene match: 14. Germline CDR1 SGHAT, CDR2 FQNNGV. These same data were also listed under a study on human thymus T cells.

V usage is TRBV11-2 and J usage is TRBJ2-7; 7 bases line up with TRBD1. Specimen: thymocytes. The origin of this receptor is a boy under two years old with a congenital heart defect. The CDR3 is CASSLDGGRGLALSYEQYF. The CDR3 nucleotides read TGTGCCAGCAGCTTAGACGGTGGAAGGGGGCTAGCCCTCTCCTACGAGCAGTACTTC.